The 18 T cell receptor beta chains presented below share a single source sample, sequenced in a study of metastatic and nonmetastatic thyroid tumors. TCRdb re-analyzed the PCR reads using MiXCR. The top ten hold roughly 29% of the sample, which has some 6,900 clones, just under 30% seen once. None of the patients had undergone any treatment ahead of thyroid surgery. The sequenced sample consisted of tumor tissue. All receptors come from a female donor with papillary thyroid cancer or a benign thyroid nodule (not recorded which). Some clones in this sample may be carry-over from other donors' samples.

This clone has only a few counts. This sequence joins TRBV5-1 and TRBJ2-6; possible D gene TRBD1, 6 bases. V lost 4 bases, J lost 2 bases, and 10 bases lay in between. The CDR3 sequence is 15 residues long. The germline gives CDR1 SGHRS, CDR2 YFSETQ. This CDR3 is CASSAEGAGANVLTF. The DNA for the CDR3 is TGCGCCAGCAGCGCAGAGGGGGCTGGGGCCAACGTCCTGACTTTC.

This clone came up a few times. The chain has TRBV30 and TRBJ1-1; the match to TRBD1 covers 8 bases. J lost 1 base, V lost 3 bases, and 4 bases had no gene match. Germline assignment: CDR1 GTSNPN and CDR2 SVGIG (reference sequence). The CDR3 is made up of 14 amino acids. The CDR3 is CAWRRTGRNTEAFF. CDR3 DNA sequence: TGTGCCTGGAGGAGGACAGGGAGGAACACTGAAGCTTTCTTT. Drawing the rest from reference TRBV30 and TRBJ1-1, the complete variable domain is SQTIHQWPATLVQPVGSPLSLECTVEGTSNPNLYWYRQAAGRGLQLLFYSVGIGQISSEVPQNLSASRPQDRQFILSSKKLLLSDSGFYLCAWRRTGRNTEAFFGQGTRLTVV.

This CDR3 is CATKPVWGPTDTQYF. CDR3 nucleotides: TGTGCCACCAAACCGGTGTGGGGGCCCACAGATACGCAGTATTTT. This sequence joins TRBV24-1 and TRBJ2-3; TRBD1 is a possible D gene (6 bases). V lost 8 bases and J lost 2, with 16 bases in between. The CDR3 covers 15 residues. Germline lookup yields CDR1 KGHDR and CDR2 SFDVKD.

V usage is TRBV30 and J usage is TRBJ2-3; D may match TRBD1 or TRBD2 (6 bases each). Trimming pared 0 bases from V and 3 bases from J, leaving 10 bases between. CDR1 is GTSNPN, CDR2 SVGIG, per germline (reference sequence). The CDR3 extends over 14 amino acids. The CDR3 spells CAWSVGGLTDTQYF. In DNA form, the CDR3 reads TGTGCCTGGAGTGTAGGGGGGCTTACAGATACGCAGTATTTT.

V and J are TRBV5-1 and TRBJ2-1; TRBD2 matches 8 bases. This CDR3 contains 15 residues. Germline V CDR1 and CDR2: SGHRS, YFSETQ. Trimming cost V 3 bases and J 3 bases; bases outside gene matches: 5. The CDR3 bases are TGCGCCAGCAGCTCAATAGCGGGATACTACAATGAGCAGTTCTTC. Protein product: CASSSIAGYYNEQFF. Based on the CDR3 plus reference TRBV5-1 and TRBJ2-1, the full variable domain is KAGVTQTPRYLIKTRGQQVTLSCSPISGHRSVSWYQQTPGQGLQFLFEYFSETQRNKGNFPGRFSGRQFSNSRSEMNVSTLELGDSALYLCASSSIAGYYNEQFFGPGTRLTVL.

This clone occurred a few times. The rearrangement links TRBV6-2 or TRBV6-3 to TRBJ1-1; unclear D gene. V dropped 8 bases and J dropped 0 bases, with 10 bases sitting between them. CDR3 length: 13 amino acids. CDR1 and CDR2 (germline): MNHEY, SVGEGT. Here the CDR3 reads CASQDGLNTEAFF. As DNA, the CDR3 is TGTGCCAGCCAGGACGGACTGAACACTGAAGCTTTCTTT.

This clone rates as large. This chain joins TRBV11-3 and TRBJ2-3; TRBD2 matches 10 bases. The junction had 12 bases not matched to a gene; V was cut back by 5 bases and J by 7 bases. The CDR3 has 16 residues. CDR1 and CDR2 (germline): SGHNT, YENEEA. This CDR3 reads CASSPGGASGSYTQYF. The DNA of the CDR3 is TGTGCCAGCAGCCCCGGGGGGGCTAGCGGGAGTTATACGCAGTATTTT.

On this clone: The CDR3 ends on some other residue instead of the conserved phenylalanine or tryptophan, so this is likely a read error. The chain carries TRBV6-1 and TRBJ1-5; TRBD1 aligns across 8 bases. V shed 0 bases, J shed 4 bases, and the junction held 11 bases outside the gene matches. In germline, CDR1 is MNHNS, CDR2 SASEGT. This CDR3 spans 18 amino acids. Here the CDR3 DNA reads TGTGCCAGCAGTGAAGCTTGGGTCCAGGGGGCTTGGAATCAGCCCCAGCATTCT. It yields the protein CASSEAWVQGAWNQPQHS.

The chain links TRBV6-2 or TRBV6-3 to TRBJ1-1, with 7 bases aligning to TRBD1. The CDR3 runs 15 residues. After removal of 5 bases from V and 2 bases from J, the junction contained 8 bases not matched to a gene. Germline V gene sequence: CDR1 MNHEY, CDR2 SVGEGT. The CDR3 here is CASSRDSYINTEAFF. The CDR3 nucleotides are TGTGCCAGCAGTCGGGACAGCTACATTAACACTGAAGCTTTCTTT.

The chain links TRBV10-3 to TRBJ2-7; D not resolved. Germline loops: CDR1 ENHRY, CDR2 SYGVKD. Trimming cost V 1 base and J 5 bases, with 3 bases left between them. CDR3 size: 11 residues. CDR3 sequence (DNA): TGTGCCATCAGTGAGTATGACGAGCAGTACTTC. Translation gives CAISEYDEQYF.

By proportion, this clone is large. This chain uses TRBV12-3 or TRBV12-4 with TRBJ2-5; D unresolved. Trimming took 3 bases from V and 2 from J, leaving 7 bases between them. This CDR3 comprises 13 residues. The CDR3 DNA is TGTGCCAGCAGTTTTAAGGGACAAGAGACCCAGTACTTC. Translation gives CASSFKGQETQYF.

The chain couples TRBV5-5 to TRBJ1-5; 7 positions agree with TRBD1. V trimming: 0 bases; J trimming: 4 bases; junction bases outside the gene matches: 7. Germline CDR1 reads SGHKS; CDR2 reads YYEKEE (reference sequence). This CDR3 has 16 residues. The CDR3 is CASSLAPGQRNQPQHF. Here the CDR3 DNA reads TGTGCCAGCAGCTTGGCCCCGGGACAGAGAAATCAGCCCCAGCATTTT. The full variable domain, in which reference TRBV5-5 and TRBJ1-5 provide the parts outside the CDR3, is DAGVTQSPTHLIKTRGQQVTLRCSPISGHKSVSWYQQVLGQGPQFIFQYYEKEERGRGNFPDRFSARQFPNYSSELNVNALLLGDSALYLCASSLAPGQRNQPQHFGDGTRLSIL.

This clone was found a few times. The CDR3 is CATSDPGTKIGVQYF. DNA of the CDR3: TGTGCCACCAGTGACCCCGGGACTAAGATCGGTGTGCAGTATTTT. The genes are TRBV24-1 and TRBJ2-3, with TRBD2 identical over 7 bases. The CDR3 totals 15 residues. Unmatched junction bases numbered 14, after V lost 4 bases and J lost 11 bases. Per germline, CDR1 KGHDR and CDR2 SFDVKD.

This clone was detected only a few times. The V and J genes are TRBV18 and TRBJ2-7; D not certain. The CDR3 is 13 residues long. CDR1 is KGHSH, CDR2 LQKENI, per germline. V lost 2 bases and J 3 bases, leaving 8 bases between the germline ends. CDR3 nucleotide sequence: TGTGCCAGCTCACCATCTCGAGGCTACGAGCAGTACTTC. Its protein product is CASSPSRGYEQYF.

J is TRBJ1-2 and V is TRBV5-5, with D hard to call. Germline lookup yields CDR1 SGHKS and CDR2 YYEKEE (reference sequence). The CDR3 length is 14 residues. Trimming stripped 0 bases from V and 7 bases from J, with 13 bases between. The CDR3 is CASSLGVGPSGYTF. In DNA form, the CDR3 reads TGTGCCAGCAGCTTGGGTGTAGGGCCGTCTGGCTACACCTTC.

This chain links TRBV20-1 with TRBJ2-1; TRBD2 agrees at 10 bases. From germline, CDR1 is DFQATT and CDR2 SNEGSKA (reference sequence). The CDR3 extends over 15 amino acids. The junction had 9 bases not matched to a gene; V was cut back by 5 bases and J by 5 bases. The CDR3: CSAEVGTSVHNEQFF. CDR3 nucleotides: TGCAGTGCTGAAGTTGGGACTAGCGTTCACAATGAGCAGTTCTTC.

This clone was observed a few times. At one of its ends the junction is not consistent with the germline gene, which may arise from a read error. This chain connects TRBV6-5 to TRBJ1-1; no definite D call. Germline V gives CDR1 MNHEY, CDR2 SVGAGI. This CDR3 region has 14 residues. The CDR3 loop is CSSSSPGLNTEAFF. CDR3 DNA: TGTTCCAGCAGTTCGCCAGGCTTGAACACTGAAGCTTTCTTT.

V and J are TRBV11-3 and TRBJ2-2, with D uncertain. Germline V gene data show CDR1 as SGHNT and CDR2 as YENEEA. V was shortened by 1 base and J by 3 bases, with 12 bases between the two germline ends. This CDR3 contains 16 residues. In DNA, the CDR3 is TGTGCCAGCAGCTTAGGGCAACCGTATGACACCGGGGAGCTGTTTTTT. Translated: CASSLGQPYDTGELFF.